The 9 T cell receptor beta chains reported below all come from one sample, sequenced in a study of T cells in Graves' hyperthyroidism and ophthalmopathy. The CDR3 regions of TCR beta were amplified from RNA transcripts. The HTBI primer set served for first-round RT-PCR of the TCR CDR3. TCRdb re-analysed the multiplex PCR reads in MiXCR, keeping a single row per CDR3 protein. The sample includes about 570,000 distinct CDR3 sequences, more than 45% seen only once; the top ten take around a fifth. The sample consisted of peripheral blood or thyroid tissue (not recorded which). The receptors stem from an adult woman with Graves' disease, either hyperthyroidism or ophthalmopathy (not recorded which).

This clonotype was detected many times. The gene calls are TRBV7-3 and TRBJ2-2; D unresolved. The CDR3 spans 13 residues. V lost 0 bases, J lost 6 bases, and 5 bases lay in between. Germline assignment: CDR1 SGHTA and CDR2 FQGTGA. CDR3 in amino acids: CASSLTSPGELFF. CDR3 in DNA: TGTGCCAGCAGCTTAACTTCCCCCGGGGAGCTGTTTTTT.

This clonotype was picked up many times. This chain links TRBV12-3 or TRBV12-4 with TRBJ2-2; D possibly matches TRBD1 or TRBD2 (5 bases each). CDR3 length: 15 amino acids. V was trimmed by 6 bases and J by 7 bases, leaving 18 bases between them. CDR3 residues: CASRPAARGGGELFF. CDR3 in DNA: TGTGCCAGCAGACCAGCTGCTCGGGGCGGCGGGGAGCTGTTTTTT.

In its sample, this clonotype was seen many times. This chain links TRBV20-1 with TRBJ2-2, with D uncertain. The CDR3 has 14 amino acids. V was cut by 6 bases and J by 1 base, with 12 bases left in between. Germline V gene lookup returns CDR1 DFQATT and CDR2 SNEGSKA (reference sequence). The CDR3 protein is CSAEGQLNTGELFF. CDR3 DNA sequence: TGCAGTGCGGAAGGGCAGTTGAACACCGGGGAGCTGTTTTTT.

This clonotype appeared many times. This chain connects TRBV4-1 to TRBJ2-7, with TRBD1 matching over 11 bases. The CDR3 covers 15 residues. The junction had 4 bases not matched to a gene; V was cut back by 3 bases and J by 3 bases. Looked up from germline, CDR1 is MGHRA and CDR2 is YSYEKL. The CDR3 region has the DNA TGCGCCAGCAGCCAGGAGGGACAGGGGGTCTACGAGCAGTACTTC. This codes for CASSQEGQGVYEQYF.

Ten or more counts support this clonotype. The genes are TRBV7-9 and TRBJ1-1; D remains unclear. Germline V lookup: CDR1 SEHNR, CDR2 FQNEAQ (reference sequence). The CDR3 is 14 residues long. V dropped 7 bases and J dropped 4 bases, with 16 bases sitting between them. The CDR3 here is CASTAEGWATEAFF. The CDR3 DNA is TGTGCCAGCACAGCCGAGGGTTGGGCCACTGAAGCTTTCTTT.

The chain has TRBV27 and TRBJ2-5, with D tentatively TRBD1 or TRBD2 (5 bases each). The CDR3 consists of 14 residues. Germline V gene sequence: CDR1 MNHEY, CDR2 SMNVEV (reference sequence). Between the trimmed V and J ends, which lost 3 bases and 1 base, there was a span of 9 bases. The CDR3 DNA follows: TGTGCCAGCAGTTTTTTGGGACCCCAAGAGACCCAGTACTTC. This sequence encodes CASSFLGPQETQYF.

This clonotype occurred a few times. V and J are TRBV5-1 and TRBJ2-7; tentative D call: TRBD2 (6 bases). The CDR3 runs 17 residues. V was clipped by 4 bases and J by 9 bases, with 29 bases between them. Germline CDR1 and CDR2: SGHRS and YFSETQ. CDR3 nucleotides: TGCGCCAGCAGCCGGACTTCCGGGACTTCCTGGGGTAAGGGGCAGTACTTC. Translating it yields CASSRTSGTSWGKGQYF.

The chain has TRBV2 and TRBJ2-5; D is ambiguous. The CDR3 runs to 13 residues. The V end was cut by 4 bases, the J end by 2 bases, with 8 bases between. Germline CDR1 SNHLY, CDR2 FYNNEI. CDR3 DNA sequence: TGTGCCAGCAGTGCTCGGATACAAGAGACCCAGTACTTC. It yields the protein CASSARIQETQYF.

The gene calls are TRBV20-1 and TRBJ1-1; 9 bases map to TRBD1. Germline assignment: CDR1 DFQATT and CDR2 SNEGSKA (reference sequence). J was trimmed by 1 base and V by 3 bases; bases with no gene match: 9. The CDR3 has 16 residues. Here the CDR3 DNA reads TGCAGTGCTAGGGACCTCACGGGACAGGGGAACACTGAAGCTTTCTTT. Residues: CSARDLTGQGNTEAFF.